This TCR beta chain is from a study of T cell changes during pregnancy in multiple sclerosis. Clones were read by immunoSEQ multiplex PCR, and TCRdb kept only the in-frame ones, dropping some. This sample carries 20,000 to 25,000 clones, 80% to 95% of them seen once, and the ten largest clones take about 0.7%. The CDR3 contains 15 residues. The germline V gene encodes CDR1 SGHTA and CDR2 FQGNSA. The V and J ends lost 5 bases and 0 bases respectively, with 14 bases between them. This specimen consisted of CD4+ T cells from peripheral blood mononuclear cells, obtained in the third trimester of pregnancy. This receptor was obtained from a female donor with multiple sclerosis, enrolled in a pregnancy study. This chain joins TRBV7-2 and TRBJ2-7; D is undetermined. Written as DNA, the CDR3 is TGTGCCAGCAGCCGGAACGGGTTCTCCTCCTACGAGCAGTACTTC. This codes for CASSRNGFSSYEQYF.